The rows below give T cell receptor beta chains drawn from one sample of a study of identical twins. TCRdb re-analysed the 5' RACE reads in MiXCR, keeping a single row per CDR3 protein. This sample has 250,000 to 300,000 distinct CDR3 sequences; more than 8% occur once, and the top ten carry around 7.1%. These data are also associated with another study on yellow fever vaccine responses in identical twins.

The specimen was CD8+ T cells sorted from blood. These receptor sequences come from a woman in her late teens or twenties in good health. CDR3s include the opening cysteine and the closing phenylalanine or tryptophan.

v_call cdr3_aa
TRBV4-3 CASSQTGQGALETQYF
TRBV12-3/TRBV12-4 CASSYRVTGELFF
TRBV4-2 CASSQELRETQYF
TRBV7-8 CASSRLGSGNTIYF
TRBV3-1 CASSSPGPAEKLFF
TRBV6-1 CASTYIYEQYF
TRBV11-2 CASSSISSRDGYTF
TRBV28 CASSLDSGTSHEQYF
TRBV7-8 CASSLRGLGDTEAFF
TRBV4-3 CASSQDRQSSYEQYF
TRBV7-6 CASSLSQGGETQYF
TRBV4-1 CASSQVTGTGVYEQYF
TRBV20-1 CSAKGGQNEQFF
TRBV12-3/TRBV12-4 CASSPGFGFGYTF
TRBV7-6 CASSLRASPDDEQFF
TRBV4-3 CASSQEVAGVKNEQFF
TRBV20-1 CSAKTPPRDFTDTQYF
TRBV7-8 CASSLDPQGYEQYF
TRBV7-9 CASSSRTSGRTEAEQFF
TRBV28 CASSFWTVNNQPQHF
TRBV19 CASSIYPPPAQETQYF
TRBV29-1 CSVEMRSGGYTF
TRBV5-1 CASSLTARGGANYGYTF
TRBV20-1 CSARGPNLMTGELFF
TRBV4-2 CASSVDREFSPLHF